A single sample gave rise to the 21 T cell receptor beta chains below, sequenced in a study of tumor-infiltrating lymphocytes in primary liver carcinoma. Co-extraction yielded RNA and DNA from around 20-30 mg of unsorted bulk tissue. The investigators made TCR beta cDNA from about 500 ng total RNA, using a constant-region primer. Investigators got TCR beta libraries out of three nested multiplex PCR rounds, done with slightly modified ARM-PCR. In the first two PCR rounds, TRBV1-TRBV30 forward primers were paired with a C-beta reverse primer, and each round lasted roughly 10 cycles. TCRdb reprocessed the multiplex PCR reads with MiXCR, giving one entry per CDR3 protein. This sample has fewer than 250,000 distinct CDR3 sequences; around four fifths occur once, and the top ten carry approximately 18%. Sequencing used tumor tissue from primary liver carcinoma. Receptor source: a middle-aged man with primary liver carcinoma and hepatitis B virus infection.

A word on this clonotype: Germline is not matched at one junction end, which may reflect a read error. V is TRBV29-1 and J is TRBJ2-5, with D possibly being TRBD2 (6 bases). The CDR3 extends over 13 amino acids. Germline V gene sequence: CDR1 SQVTM, CDR2 ANQGSEA. CDR3 DNA sequence: TGCAGCTCATCAGCGGAGGGCCAAGACACCCAGCACTTC. Translated: CSSSAEGQDTQHF.

Remarks on this clonotype: This CDR3 fails to terminate in the conserved phenylalanine or tryptophan, so it likely reflects a read error. The chain links TRBV11-2 to TRBJ1-5; weak D call: TRBD1 (6 bases). The DNA end favors TRBJ2-3, so the J call may be wrong. The CDR3 has 17 residues. Germline V gene data show CDR1 as SGHAT and CDR2 as FQNNGV. The CDR3 bases are TGTGCCAGCGGCTTAGTAAGGGTAACAGGGAGCAATCAGGCCCAGTATTAT. It codes for CASGLVRVTGSNQAQYY.

A note on this clonotype: The germline gene is not matched at one end of the junction; a read error may be the cause. The rearrangement joins TRBV6-1 to TRBJ1-2; D remains ambiguous. In germline, CDR1 is MNHNS, CDR2 SASEGT. The CDR3 sequence is 9 residues long. In DNA form, the CDR3 reads TGTACCAGCGACAAGGAAAACACCTTC. This codes for CTSDKENTF.

Turning to this clonotype: An end of the junction does not agree with germline; a read error may underlie this. This chain joins TRBV6-5 and TRBJ2-6; a weak D match, TRBD1 (5 bases). The CDR3 extends over 16 amino acids. CDR1 MNHEY and CDR2 SVGAGI come from the germline V gene. CDR3 loop: CAIRYFTGSGANVLTF. The CDR3 DNA sequence: TGTGCCATCAGATACTTCACGGGCTCTGGGGCCAACGTCCTAACTTTC.

Concerning this clonotype: Here the CDR3 omits its conserved ending phenylalanine or tryptophan, so a read error is the likely source. The J gene is TRBJ1-2, the V gene TRBV5-4, with D perhaps matching TRBD1 (5 bases). Germline lookup yields CDR1 SGHNT and CDR2 YYREEE (reference sequence). This CDR3 has 12 amino acids. The CDR3 spells CASSLTDYGYTL. DNA of the CDR3: TGTGCCAGTAGCTTGACAGACTATGGCTACACCTTA.

In this sample, this clonotype turned up once. Its ends do not fully match the called genes, so a read error is possible. This chain joins TRBV4-1 and TRBJ2-5, with no clear D. The V gene's germline CDR1 is MGHRA and CDR2 YSYEKL. The CDR3 loop spans 16 amino acids. CDR3 sequence: CASSQDLNPISETQYF. The DNA of the CDR3 is TGCGCCAGCAGCCAAGATTTAAACCCGATCTCGGAGACCCAGTACTTT.

On this clonotype: The junction does not match germline at one end; this may be a read error. J is TRBJ2-2 and V is TRBV14, with D tentatively TRBD1 or TRBD2 (5 bases each). CDR1 is SGHDN, CDR2 FVKESK, per germline. The CDR3 spans 17 residues. CDR3 in amino acids: CASSQDPQGVRTGELFF. CDR3 nucleotides: TGTGCCAGCAGCCAAGATCCCCAGGGAGTCCGGACCGGGGAACTGTTTTTT. The variable domain in full, completed from reference TRBV14 and TRBJ2-2, reads EAGVTQFPSHSVIEKGQTVTLRCDPISGHDNLYWYRRVMGKEIKFLLHFVKESKQDESGMPNNRFLAERTGGTYSTLKVQPAELEDSGVYFCASSQDPQGVRTGELFFGEGSRLTVL.

On this clonotype: One end of the junction fails to match germline, which may point to a read error. The chain joins TRBV29-1 to TRBJ2-3, with a tentative D call TRBD2 (5 bases). Germline assignment: CDR1 SQVTM and CDR2 ANQGSEA. The CDR3 consists of 11 residues. Here the CDR3 DNA reads TGCAGCGCGGGAAATACAGATACGCACTATTTT. Residues: CSAGNTDTHYF.

Details on this clonotype: One junction end does not reproduce the germline sequence, and a read error may be involved. The V call is TRBV7-8, the J call TRBJ2-3; 7 bases align to TRBD2. The CDR3 contains 16 residues. CDR1 is SGHVS and CDR2 is FQNEAQ in the germline V gene. The CDR3 is CAISYGLVDDTDTQYF. The DNA of the CDR3 is TGTGCCATCAGCTACGGACTAGTGGACGACACAGATACGCAGTATTTT.

This chain uses TRBV5-1 with TRBJ1-1; 7 bases line up with TRBD1. With V trimmed by 8 bases and J by 1 base, 11 bases remained unmatched. The CDR3 extends over 15 amino acids. The V gene's germline CDR1 is SGHRS and CDR2 YFSETQ. Here the CDR3 reads CASILQTGKNTEAFF. As DNA, the CDR3 is TGCGCCAGTATTTTGCAGACAGGGAAGAACACTGAAGCTTTCTTT.

The chain couples TRBV4-2 to TRBJ2-7; 7 nucleotides match TRBD1. The CDR3 is made up of 16 amino acids. The V and J ends lost 9 bases and 0 bases, in that order; junction bases with no gene match: 14. Germline CDR1 and CDR2: LGHNA and YNFKEQ. The CDR3 DNA follows: TGTGCCAGTAGAGAAAACTCAGGGGGTTCCTCCTACGAGCAGTACTTC. Translating gives CASRENSGGSSYEQYF.

This clonotype was detected once. The chain joins TRBV11-2 to TRBJ2-1, with a weak D call TRBD2 (6 bases). V lost 2 bases to trimming and J lost 15 bases, with 26 bases between them. Germline V gene lookup returns CDR1 SGHAT and CDR2 FQNNGV. This CDR3 has 16 residues. CDR3 DNA: TGTGCCAGCAGCTTAAATTCGCTAGTGGCCCGGAGGGGTGGGTTCTTC. This gives the protein CASSLNSLVARRGGFF.

In regard to this clonotype: Being one base from a much bigger clone, this may be a read error. The V call is TRBV28, the J call TRBJ2-7; possibly TRBD2 for D (7 bases). The CDR3 is 15 amino acids. V was shortened by 9 bases and J by 8 bases, with 26 bases between the two germline ends. Germline V gene lookup returns CDR1 MDHEN and CDR2 SYDVKM. The CDR3 spells CARPRNLEGGYKQYF. DNA of the CDR3: TGTGCCAGGCCGCGGAACCTAGAGGGGGGGTACAAGCAGTACTTC.

Concerning this clonotype itself: Relative to the germline gene, one junction end is altered; a read error may explain this. The gene calls are TRBV25-1 and TRBJ1-2, with D perhaps TRBD1 (6 bases). CDR1 is MGHDK and CDR2 is SYGVNS in the germline V gene. The CDR3 sequence is 13 residues long. CDR3 region: CASTAAGVNGYIF. The CDR3 DNA is TGTGCCAGCACCGCGGCAGGGGTAAATGGCTACATCTTC.

For this clonotype: At one boundary the junction diverges from the germline segment, which might be a read error. The chain has TRBV11-1 and TRBJ2-1, with 9 bases fitting TRBD2. Germline lookup yields CDR1 SGHAT and CDR2 FQDESV (reference sequence). The CDR3 runs to 13 residues. The CDR3 nucleotides read TGTACCAGCAGCGCGGGAGGGCCGAATGAACTGTTCTTC. Protein sequence: CTSSAGGPNELFF.

This clonotype was counted between two and nine times. The CDR3 end shows no conserved phenylalanine or tryptophan, and so a read error is likely. The chain combines TRBV29-1 with TRBJ2-7; 10 bases agree with TRBD2. This CDR3 has 14 amino acids. Germline-derived CDR1 and CDR2 are SQVTM and ANQGSEA. The trim removed 7 bases at V and 4 bases at J, leaving 10 bases unmatched. As DNA, the CDR3 is TGCAGCGCCCACGGGCTAGCGGGAGATTACGAGCAGTACCTC. Its protein product is CSAHGLAGDYEQYL.

Only one count was recorded for this clonotype. Germline is not matched at one junction end, which may reflect a read error. J is TRBJ2-7 and V is TRBV11-2, with D tentatively TRBD1 (5 bases). CDR3 length: 14 amino acids. Germline CDR1 is SGHAT and CDR2 is FQNNGV. The CDR3 bases are TGTGCCAGCAGCTCTAACAGGAACTCCTACCAGCTGCACTTC. Translating it yields CASSSNRNSYQLHF. The whole variable domain, filled in from reference TRBV11-2 and TRBJ2-7, reads EAGVAQSPRYKIIEKRQSVAFWCNPISGHATLYWYQQILGQGPKLLIQFQNNGVVDDSQLPKDRFSAERLKGVDSTLKIQPAKLEDSAVYLCASSSNRNSYQLHFGPGTRLTVT.

This clonotype was recorded at least ten times. The gene calls are TRBV6-1 and TRBJ2-3, with no clear D. CDR3 length: 15 amino acids. Germline CDR1 is MNHNS and CDR2 is SASEGT. Trimming removed 1 base at V and 4 bases at J, with 12 bases between. CDR3 nucleotide sequence: TGTGCCAGCAGTGAAGGTAGCTGGCCCGCAGATACGCAGTATTTT. Its protein product is CASSEGSWPADTQYF.

Remarks on this clonotype: This clone may be a read error of a much larger clone one base away. The rearrangement links TRBV6-4 to TRBJ1-1, with D perhaps TRBD1 (6 bases). The germline V gene encodes CDR1 MRHNA and CDR2 SNTAGT. The V gene lost 7 bases and the J gene lost 3 bases, with 21 bases spanning the gap. CDR3 size: 16 residues. The CDR3, as DNA: TGTGCCAGCATTCCGGGGGGGGGCCGGTCGGACACTGAAGCTTTCTTT. As protein: CASIPGGGRSDTEAFF.

The gene calls are TRBV12-3 or TRBV12-4 and TRBJ2-3; a weak D match, TRBD2 (5 bases). V lost 4 bases and J lost 3, with 20 bases in between. The CDR3 sequence is 17 residues long. The CDR3 sequence is CASSSPNSGRSTDTQYF. CDR3 nucleotide sequence: TGTGCCAGCAGTTCCCCAAATAGTGGGAGAAGTACAGATACGCAGTATTTT.

A note on this clonotype: The CDR3 ends on some other residue instead of the conserved phenylalanine or tryptophan, so this is likely a read error. The chain couples TRBV11-2 to TRBJ2-1; maybe TRBD2 (6 bases). The CDR3 is 14 residues long. The V gene's germline CDR1 is SGHAT and CDR2 FQNNGV. V was pared by 11 bases and J by 6 bases, with 20 bases between. CDR3 sequence (DNA): TGTGCCGGTAGCCCTAGGGCGGGGACCAATGAGCAGTTCCTC. Translation: CAGSPRAGTNEQFL.